What follows describes a single T cell receptor beta chain. Its antigen is not identified. Germline CDR1 is LGHNA and CDR2 is YNFKEQ. The CDR3 totals 19 residues. V shed 0 bases, J shed 5 bases, and the junction held 12 bases outside the gene matches. The data are from a study of post-analysis software for immune sequencing data. Prepared libraries of TCR beta cDNA carried unique molecular identifiers. Each sample of about 1 to 10 million input T cells yielded 500,000 or so cDNA molecules, so each molecule approximated one T cell. TCRdb fed the PCR reads into MiXCR, producing one record per CDR3 protein. Of hundreds of thousands of distinct CDR3 sequences in the sample, roughly 46% are singletons; the top ten hold 1.7%. General study points: Five or six TRBV segments were significantly more frequent in patients than in controls. TRBV5-6, TRBV5-1 and TRBV20-1 were among these segments. Significantly lower normalized Chao1 diversity was seen in multiple sclerosis patients than in controls.

Sequencing was performed on blood. V gene TRBV4-2 combines with J gene TRBJ2-1; 11 positions agree with TRBD2. The TCR comes from a girl under 18 with multiple sclerosis. The DNA for the CDR3 is TGTGCCAGCAGCCAAGATCCTTCCCATGGGACTAGCGGTAACAATGAGCAGTTCTTC. Translated: CASSQDPSHGTSGNNEQFF.